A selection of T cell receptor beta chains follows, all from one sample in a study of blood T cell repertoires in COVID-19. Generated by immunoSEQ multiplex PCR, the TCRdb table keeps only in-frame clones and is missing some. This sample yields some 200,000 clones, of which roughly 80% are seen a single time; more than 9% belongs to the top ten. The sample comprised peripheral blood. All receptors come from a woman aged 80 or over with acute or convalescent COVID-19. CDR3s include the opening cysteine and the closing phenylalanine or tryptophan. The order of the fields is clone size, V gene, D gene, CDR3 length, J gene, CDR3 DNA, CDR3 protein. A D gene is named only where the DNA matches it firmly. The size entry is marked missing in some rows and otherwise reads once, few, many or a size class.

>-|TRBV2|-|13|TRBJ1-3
TGTGCCAGCAGGAACAGGGCTGGAAACACCATATATTTT
CASRNRAGNTIYF
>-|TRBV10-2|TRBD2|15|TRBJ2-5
TGCGCCACAATAATTAGCGGGGGGTTACAAGAGACCCAGTACTTC
CATIISGGLQETQYF
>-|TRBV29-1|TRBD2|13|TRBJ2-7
TGCAGCGTTAGGACTAGCGGGGGCTACGAGCAGTACTTC
CSVRTSGGYEQYF
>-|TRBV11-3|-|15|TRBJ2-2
TGTGCCAGCACAGGGGACCCCGGGGACACCGGGGAGCTGTTTTTT
CASTGDPGDTGELFF
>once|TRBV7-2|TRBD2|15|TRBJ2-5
TGTGCCAGCAGCTTAACGGGCGGGGGGCAAGAGACCCAGTACTTC
CASSLTGGGQETQYF
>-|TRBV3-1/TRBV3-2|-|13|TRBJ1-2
TGTGCCAGCAGCCAAGGGCCCTCCGGGGGCTACACCTTC
CASSQGPSGGYTF
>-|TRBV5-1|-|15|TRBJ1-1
TGCGCCAGCAGACAGAACGGGGGGCTGGGAACTGAAGCTTTCTTT
CASRQNGGLGTEAFF
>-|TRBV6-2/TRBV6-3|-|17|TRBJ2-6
TGTGCCAGCAGCCGTCCCGGGACTTTCTCTGGGGCCAACGTCCTGACTTTC
CASSRPGTFSGANVLTF
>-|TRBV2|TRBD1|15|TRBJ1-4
TGTGCCAGCAGTCGGACAGGGGGCGGCGGTGAAAAACTGTTTTTT
CASSRTGGGGEKLFF
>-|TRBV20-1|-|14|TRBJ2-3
TGCAGTGCTAGTGGCGGGGTGGACACAGATACGCAGTATTTT
CSASGGVDTDTQYF
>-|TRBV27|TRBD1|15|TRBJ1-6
TGTGCCAGCGGTGTGACAGGGATCCTAAATTCACCCCTCCACTTT
CASGVTGILNSPLHF
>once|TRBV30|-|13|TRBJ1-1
TGTGCCTGGAGTGTACAAGTGAACACTGAAGCTTTCTTT
CAWSVQVNTEAFF
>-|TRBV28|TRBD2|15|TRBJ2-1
TGTGCCAGCAGTTTCGGCGGGGGGGACTACAATGAGCAGTTCTTC
CASSFGGGDYNEQFF
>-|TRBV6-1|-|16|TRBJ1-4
TGTGCCAGCAGTGAAGCGTCAGGGATTCCTAATGAAAAACTGTTTTTT
CASSEASGIPNEKLFF
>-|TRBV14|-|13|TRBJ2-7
TGTGCCAGCAGCCAAGATCTGCAGTTCGAGCAGTACTTC
CASSQDLQFEQYF
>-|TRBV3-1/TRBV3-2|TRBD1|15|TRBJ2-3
TGTGCCAGCAGCCCCGGGACAGGGATACCAGATACGCAGTATTTT
CASSPGTGIPDTQYF